This T cell receptor beta chain was identified during a study of early T cells in non-severe SARS-CoV-2 infection. Whole-study findings and limits: The study's VDJdb matching favored anti-spike CD8 responses and missed private and CD4 specificities.

As part of library construction, unique molecular identifiers were attached to individual cDNA molecules. TCRdb used MiXCR to reprocess the 5' RACE reads, holding one entry per CDR3 protein. Among roughly 81,000 distinct CDR3 sequences listed, 5.5% to 7.5% were seen once. A note on this clonotype: Its specificity is not known.

This CDR3 region has 15 residues. Trimming left V 4 bases short and J 5 bases short, with 15 bases between. Per the germline V gene, CDR1 is SGHRS and CDR2 is YFSETQ. This clonotype was obtained from an adult who was a healthcare worker with PCR-confirmed SARS-CoV-2 infection or an uninfected control (not recorded which). Sequenced material: whole blood. The chain couples TRBV5-1 to TRBJ1-4; D is ambiguous. This chain's CDR3 is CASSQGLRSNEKLFF. The CDR3 coding sequence is TGCGCCAGCAGCCAAGGACTTAGGTCAAATGAAAAACTGTTTTTT.